The subject of this entry is one T cell receptor beta chain. Trimming pared 1 base from V and 2 bases from J, leaving 14 bases between. From germline, CDR1 is MNHNS and CDR2 SASEGT. This CDR3 is built from 17 residues. The sample originates from a study of shared T cell receptors in the human thymus. The data were produced by immunoSEQ multiplex PCR, yet TCRdb's version contains in-frame clones alone and is incomplete. This table holds 700,000 or so clones, over 75% found once. These sequences were also reported in another study, on human thymus T cells. This second study says: Donation came from healthy Finnish infants having corrective surgery for congenital heart defects. Corrective heart surgery yielded the resections from which the thymus tissue came. Gene usage (both V and J) appeared biased in thymic and blood repertoires. There were highly overlapping thymic repertoires among unrelated individuals, as related research reported.

This TCR derives from a girl under three years old with a congenital heart defect. What was sequenced was thymocytes. The chain joins TRBV6-1 to TRBJ2-2, with D maybe TRBD2 (5 bases). CDR3: CASSEERMGINTGELFF. The DNA for the CDR3 is TGTGCCAGCAGTGAAGAGCGGATGGGTATCAACACCGGGGAGCTGTTTTTT.